The 16 T cell receptor beta chains in this list originate from one sample, sequenced in a study of blood T cell repertoires in COVID-19. Here immunoSEQ multiplex PCR was the method, and the copy in TCRdb shows in-frame clones only, minus some. The sample yields roughly 250,000 clones, over 80% seen once. The source material was PBMCs or T cells enriched from blood (not recorded which). These receptors all stem from a human donor in a cohort exposed to, infected with or recovered from COVID-19 (not recorded which). The donor label of this sample is uncertain.

The rearrangement uses TRBV3-1 (or the pseudogene TRBV3-2) and TRBJ2-7; D gene uncertain. Trimming took 0 bases from V and 3 from J, leaving 6 bases between them. Germline V gene data show CDR1 as LGHDT and CDR2 as YNNKEL (reference sequence). CDR3 length: 13 amino acids. The CDR3, as DNA: TGTGCCAGCAGCCAAGACAGGTTCTACGAGCAGTACTTC. This encodes CASSQDRFYEQYF.

The rearrangement links TRBV5-1 to TRBJ1-3; D not resolved. The CDR3 is made up of 16 amino acids. CDR1 and CDR2 (germline): SGHRS, YFSETQ. V gave up 5 bases and J gave up 0 bases, with 15 bases separating them. CDR3 in DNA: TGCGCCAGCAGTCCCTCCCGCCAGGACTCTGGAAACACCATATATTTT. It codes for CASSPSRQDSGNTIYF.

V and J are TRBV19 and TRBJ1-3; TRBD1 is a possible D gene (6 bases). V shed 4 bases and J shed 1 base, with 14 bases lying between them. Germline V gene sequence: CDR1 LNHDA, CDR2 SQIVND (reference sequence). The CDR3 length is 16 residues. CDR3 sequence reads: CASSNTGTSSGNTIYF. The CDR3 bases are TGTGCCAGTAGTAATACAGGGACCTCATCTGGAAACACCATATATTTT.

The chain recombines TRBV30 with TRBJ1-3, with unresolved D. The V gene's germline CDR1 is GTSNPN and CDR2 SVGIG (reference sequence). Trimming cost V 2 bases and J 1 base, with 3 bases left between them. CDR3 length equals 12 residues. The CDR3 loop reads CAWSPSGNTIYF. CDR3 nucleotide sequence: TGTGCCTGGAGTCCATCTGGAAACACCATATATTTT.

The chain links TRBV9 to TRBJ2-3; weak D call: TRBD2 (5 bases). With 4 bases removed from V and 0 bases from J, the gap between germline ends came to 12 bases. The CDR3 consists of 15 residues. CDR1 and CDR2 (germline): SGDLS, YYNGEE. The CDR3 DNA follows: TGTGCCAGCAGCCCCCGGGGAGCTAGCACAGATACGCAGTATTTT. Its translation is CASSPRGASTDTQYF.

This chain links TRBV2 with TRBJ1-5; TRBD1 might be the D (6 bases). V lost 11 bases, J lost 5 bases, and 13 bases lay in between. The germline gives CDR1 SNHLY, CDR2 FYNNEI. There are 12 residues in the CDR3. Written as DNA, the CDR3 is TGTGCCTCAGCACAGGGACATCAGCCCCAGCATTTT. Translated, it gives CASAQGHQPQHF.

The chain recombines TRBV12-3 or TRBV12-4 with TRBJ1-1, with 7 positions matching TRBD1. Trimming at V came to 3 bases and at J to 11 bases, leaving 9 bases not matched to a gene. This CDR3 comprises 13 residues. This CDR3 is CASSFPRQGAAFF. The CDR3 DNA reads as TGTGCCAGCAGTTTCCCACGACAGGGAGCGGCTTTCTTT.

The chain combines TRBV12-3 or TRBV12-4 with TRBJ1-1, with D possibly TRBD1 on 5 matching bases. V was shortened by 7 bases and J by 4 bases, with 10 bases between the two germline ends. This CDR3 contains 12 residues. This CDR3 is CASIGGGTEAFF. Here the CDR3 DNA reads TGTGCCAGCATCGGGGGGGGCACTGAAGCTTTCTTT.

The chain employs TRBV2 and TRBJ2-5; 10 nucleotides match TRBD2. After removal of 3 bases from V and 5 bases from J, the junction contained 15 bases not matched to a gene. CDR1 SNHLY and CDR2 FYNNEI come from the germline V gene. The CDR3 totals 18 residues. The CDR3 DNA sequence: TGTGCCAGCAGTGACGCTGGGCTAGCGGGGGCCCCAGGGGAGACCCAGTACTTC. This gives the protein CASSDAGLAGAPGETQYF.

The V gene is TRBV5-1, the J gene TRBJ1-3, with D possibly being TRBD1 (5 bases). The CDR3 loop spans 14 amino acids. V gave up 4 bases and J gave up 2 bases, with 10 bases separating them. From germline, CDR1 is SGHRS and CDR2 YFSETQ. CDR3 bases: TGCGCCAGCAGCCGAGCGGGGGCTGGAAACACCATATATTTT. It is translated as CASSRAGAGNTIYF.

The chain carries TRBV5-6 and TRBJ1-1; D is possibly TRBD1 (5 bases). This CDR3 is built from 13 residues. Trimming left V 2 bases short and J 3 bases short, with 8 bases between. The germline V gene has CDR1 SGHDT and CDR2 YYEEEE. DNA of the CDR3: TGTGCCAGCAGCTTCAGGGAATACACTGAAGCTTTCTTT. It specifies CASSFREYTEAFF.

The chain links TRBV5-1 to TRBJ1-1; 9 nucleotides agree with TRBD1. Germline V gene lookup returns CDR1 SGHRS and CDR2 YFSETQ. This CDR3 has 14 residues. Trimming cost V 4 bases and J 4 bases; bases outside gene matches: 5. CDR3 sequence (DNA): TGCGCCAGCAGCACCGGGACAGGGATCACTGAAGCTTTCTTT. It codes for CASSTGTGITEAFF.

The chain uses TRBV11-1 and TRBJ2-5; no clear D gene. Trimming cost V 1 base and J 4 bases, with 10 bases left between them. CDR1 is SGHAT, CDR2 FQDESV, per germline (reference sequence). This CDR3 is built from 14 residues. For the CDR3, the DNA is TGTGCCAGCAGCTTAGGCCCGGTCGGAGAGACCCAGTACTTC. Protein product: CASSLGPVGETQYF. Combining the CDR3 with reference TRBV11-1 and TRBJ2-5 gives the whole variable domain EAEVAQSPRYKITEKSQAVAFWCDPISGHATLYWYRQILGQGPELLVQFQDESVVDDSQLPKDRFSAERLKGVDSTLKIQPAELGDSAMYLCASSLGPVGETQYFGPGTRLLVL.

This chain connects TRBV5-1 to TRBJ2-7; 8 nucleotides align to TRBD2. The CDR3 has 15 residues. The J segment lost 1 base and the V segment lost 0 bases, leaving 3 bases of the junction unmatched. CDR1 and CDR2 from the germline V gene are SGHRS and YFSETQ. This CDR3 is CASSLDTSGSYEQYF. The CDR3 bases are TGCGCCAGCAGCTTGGATACTAGCGGATCCTACGAGCAGTACTTC. Full variable domain (missing parts from reference TRBV5-1 and TRBJ2-7): KAGVTQTPRYLIKTRGQQVTLSCSPISGHRSVSWYQQTPGQGLQFLFEYFSETQRNKGNFPGRFSGRQFSNSRSEMNVSTLELGDSALYLCASSLDTSGSYEQYFGPGTRLTVT.

V usage is TRBV24-1 and J usage is TRBJ1-6, with D possibly being TRBD1 (5 bases). This CDR3 has 16 residues. Looked up from germline, CDR1 is KGHDR and CDR2 is SFDVKD. Trimming shortened V by 3 bases and J by 11 bases, and 19 bases separated the two germline ends. DNA for the CDR3: TGTGCCACCAGTGATCCCCTATGTGACAGTACGCCACCCCTCCACTTT. Protein sequence: CATSDPLCDSTPPLHF.

The genes are TRBV4-1 and TRBJ1-2; a weak D match, TRBD1 (6 bases). CDR3 size: 14 residues. Per the germline V gene, CDR1 is MGHRA and CDR2 is YSYEKL. V lost 2 bases, J lost 7 bases, and 14 bases lay in between. Here the CDR3 reads CASSQPRDIPGYTF. The CDR3 DNA follows: TGCGCCAGCAGCCAACCCCGGGACATCCCTGGCTACACCTTC.